The 5 T cell receptor beta chains listed next were all sequenced from one sample in a study of T cells in Graves' hyperthyroidism and ophthalmopathy (dated by TCRdb to between 2018 and 2020). Library prep was done by multiplex PCR. The instrument given in TCRdb is Illumina HiSeq 2000. The TCR beta CDR3 regions were amplified from RNA transcripts. For the first round of RT-PCR on the TCR CDR3, the HTBI primer set was used together with the Qiagen OneStep RT-PCR kit. TCRdb trimmed public reads at Q25 via fastp, called clones via MiXCR and kept in-frame beta chains. Here each entry gathers all rows of one CDR3 protein and keeps the most common genes and DNA. The sample yields 500,000 or so distinct CDR3 sequences; 15% to 20% were counted once. About 31% of the sample belongs to the ten largest clones. Sequencing was carried out using blood. These TCRs come from a woman in her twenties or thirties with Graves' ophthalmopathy.

This clonotype occurred many times. V gene TRBV7-9 combines with J gene TRBJ1-1; no firm D call. CDR3 length equals 14 residues. The V and J ends lost 2 bases and 0 bases respectively, with 7 bases between them. Germline loops: CDR1 SEHNR, CDR2 FQNEAQ (reference sequence). CDR3 protein: CASSLTQMNTEAFF. As DNA, the CDR3 is TGTGCCAGCAGCTTAACGCAGATGAACACTGAAGCTTTCTTT.

This clonotype was detected many times. The chain combines TRBV4-3 with TRBJ2-5, with 11 bases lining up with TRBD2. The CDR3 sequence is 16 residues long. Per germline, CDR1 LGHNA and CDR2 YSLEER. V lost 0 bases to trimming and J lost 1 base; unmatched junction nucleotides: 1. Written as DNA, the CDR3 is TGCGCCAGCAGCCAAGACGGACTAGCGGGCCAAGAGACCCAGTACTTC. This gives the protein CASSQDGLAGQETQYF.

This clonotype was seen ten or more times. The chain recombines TRBV3-1 with TRBJ1-1; the D is unclear. Looked up from germline, CDR1 is LGHDT and CDR2 is YNNKEL (reference sequence). This CDR3 region has 15 residues. The ends were cut back, 2 bases at V and 0 bases at J, with 10 bases in the middle. CDR3: CASSQSSRLNTEAFF. The CDR3 region has the DNA TGTGCCAGCAGCCAAAGTTCCAGACTGAACACTGAAGCTTTCTTT.

This clonotype was observed at least ten times. This sequence joins TRBV12-3 or TRBV12-4 and TRBJ2-5; 8 bases are a match to TRBD1. CDR3 length: 16 residues. After removal of 5 bases from V and 7 bases from J, the junction contained 15 bases not matched to a gene. CDR3 sequence reads: CASSISGGAATTTQYF. The CDR3 bases are TGTGCCAGCAGTATATCAGGGGGCGCAGCCACTACGACCCAGTACTTC.

V is TRBV6-4 and J is TRBJ2-3; maybe TRBD1 (6 bases). The germline gives CDR1 MRHNA, CDR2 SNTAGT. V dropped 5 bases and J dropped 4 bases, with 13 bases sitting between them. The length of the CDR3 is 14 residues. The CDR3 nucleotides read TGTGCCAGCAGTTCGACAGGAGACGCAGATACGCAGTATTTT. Its protein is CASSSTGDADTQYF.